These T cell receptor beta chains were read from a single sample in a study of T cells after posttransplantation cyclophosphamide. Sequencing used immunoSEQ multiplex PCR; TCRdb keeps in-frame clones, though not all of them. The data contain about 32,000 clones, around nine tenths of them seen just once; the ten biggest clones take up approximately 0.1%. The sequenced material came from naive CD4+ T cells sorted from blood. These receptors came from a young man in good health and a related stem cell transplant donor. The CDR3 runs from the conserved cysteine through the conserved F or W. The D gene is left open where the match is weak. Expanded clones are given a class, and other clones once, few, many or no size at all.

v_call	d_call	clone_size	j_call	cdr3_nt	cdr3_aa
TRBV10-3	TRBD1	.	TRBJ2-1	TGTGCCATCAGGGACAGGGGGCTCACCTACAATGAGCAGTTCTTC	CAIRDRGLTYNEQFF
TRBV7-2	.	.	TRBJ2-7	TGTGCCAGCAGCCCGGGACTCCCAAGCTCCTACGAGCAGTACTTC	CASSPGLPSSYEQYF
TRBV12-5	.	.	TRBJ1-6	TGTGCTAGTGGTTTGGGGACTATGGGAATACTCCACTTT	CASGLGTMGILHF
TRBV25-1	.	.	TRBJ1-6	TGTGCCAGCAGTGAATCTACAGGGAACTCACCCCTCCACTTT	CASSESTGNSPLHF
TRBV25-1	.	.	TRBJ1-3	TGTGCCAGCAGTGATCGAAGGGGGAGCTCTGGAAACACCATATATTTT	CASSDRRGSSGNTIYF
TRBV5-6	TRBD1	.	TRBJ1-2	TGTGCCAGCAGCCGGGGTCAACCGGGACAGGCCTTC	CASSRGQPGQAF
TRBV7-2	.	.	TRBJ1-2	TGTGCCAGCAGTTCCAGGGTTAACTATGGCTACACCTTC	CASSSRVNYGYTF
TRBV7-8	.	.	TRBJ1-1	TGTGCCAGCAGCCGCCCCCCCTTAAGAGCTGAAGCTTTCTTT	CASSRPPLRAEAFF
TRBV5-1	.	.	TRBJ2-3	TGCGCCAGCAGCTTGGGTAACGGGGGTACAGATACGCAGTATTTT	CASSLGNGGTDTQYF
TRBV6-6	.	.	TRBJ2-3	TGTGCCAGCAGTTACTTTCCCTTGGGAGCGGAAGATACGCAGTATTTT	CASSYFPLGAEDTQYF
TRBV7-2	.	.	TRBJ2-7	TGTGCCAGCAGCTTTAACCCGGGAGTTTCCTACGAGCAGTACTTC	CASSFNPGVSYEQYF
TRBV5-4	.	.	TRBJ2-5	TGTGCCAGCAGCTCGAAGCTGACTCGGGAGACCCAGTACTTC	CASSSKLTRETQYF
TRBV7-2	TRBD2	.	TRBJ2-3	TGTGCCAGCAGCTCCGTTCCCGGGGGGGCTTCAGATACGCAGTATTTT	CASSSVPGGASDTQYF
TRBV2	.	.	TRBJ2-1	TGTGCCAGCAGTGAAGTTAGGGGGGGCCTGGACAATGAGCAGTTCTTC	CASSEVRGGLDNEQFF
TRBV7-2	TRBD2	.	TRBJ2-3	TGTGCCAGCAGCTTAGCCCGACTAGCGGGGGGGGCAGATACGCAGTATTTT	CASSLARLAGGADTQYF
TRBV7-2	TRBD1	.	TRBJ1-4	TGTGCCAGCAGCTTATATATCACAGGGGGCGAGGAAAAACTGTTTTTT	CASSLYITGGEEKLFF
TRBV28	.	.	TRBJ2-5	TGTGCCAGCAGCCAGGGAACCCAAGAGACCCAGTACTTC	CASSQGTQETQYF
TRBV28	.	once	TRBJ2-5	TGTGCCAGCAGTTTAGGGGGGGCTGGGGAGACCCAGTACTTC	CASSLGGAGETQYF
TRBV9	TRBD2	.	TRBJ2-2	TGTGCCAGCAGCGTGAGACTAGCGGTGAACACCGGGGAGCTGTTTTTT	CASSVRLAVNTGELFF
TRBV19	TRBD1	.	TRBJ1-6	TGTGCCAGTAGTACCAGACAGGGAGCCCTCCACTTT	CASSTRQGALHF
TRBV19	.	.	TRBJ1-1	TGTGCCAGTCGCCCAGGGGAAACGTCTGAAGCTTTCTTT	CASRPGETSEAFF
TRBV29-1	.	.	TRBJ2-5	TGCAGCGTAGCCTCTCGACTCCTGGAGACCCAGTACTTC	CSVASRLLETQYF
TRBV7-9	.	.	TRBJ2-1	TGTGCCAGCAGCGCGCTAGTAAATGAGCAGTTCTTC	CASSALVNEQFF
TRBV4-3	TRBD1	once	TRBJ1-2	TGCGCCAGCAGCCAAGAGCCGACAGGGAAGTATGGCTACACCTTC	CASSQEPTGKYGYTF
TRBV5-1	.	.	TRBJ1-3	TGCGCCAGCAGCTTGGTAGGATCGCGGGCTGGAAACACCATATATTTT	CASSLVGSRAGNTIYF
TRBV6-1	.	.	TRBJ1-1	TGTGCCAGCAGTGAACGAGATACTGAAGCTTTCTTT	CASSERDTEAFF
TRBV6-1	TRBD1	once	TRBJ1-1	TGTGCCAGCAGTGAAGATCCCTCTACAGGGGCGGGCACTGAAGCTTTCTTT	CASSEDPSTGAGTEAFF
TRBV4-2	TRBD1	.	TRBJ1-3	TGTGCCAGCAGCCCGACCGGGACAGCTGGAAACACCATATATTTT	CASSPTGTAGNTIYF
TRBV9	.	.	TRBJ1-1	TGTGCCAGCAGCGTAGGCGGGGGGATGAACACTGAAGCTTTCTTT	CASSVGGGMNTEAFF
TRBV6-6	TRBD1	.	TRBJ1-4	TGTGCCAGCAGTAAGCGGACAGGGGCTAATAATGAAAAACTGTTTTTT	CASSKRTGANNEKLFF
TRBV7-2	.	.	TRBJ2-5	TGTGCCAGCAGCTTAGGTCGCGGGGGCGGGGAGACCCAGTACTTC	CASSLGRGGGETQYF
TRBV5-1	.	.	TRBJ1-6	TGCGCCAGCAGCTTGAGGGCGGCGGGTTCACCCCTCCACTTT	CASSLRAAGSPLHF
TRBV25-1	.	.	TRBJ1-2	TGTGCCAGAGGGGCGAAAAGGGGGTTGGATGATGGCTACACCTTC	CARGAKRGLDDGYTF
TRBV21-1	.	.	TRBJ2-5	TGTGCCAGCAGCACTCAAAACAGGGGCCGACGGTACCAAGAGACCCAGTACTTC	CASSTQNRGRRYQETQYF
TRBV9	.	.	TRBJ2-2	TGTGCCAGCAGCGTAGTCCAGGACACCGGGGAGCTGTTTTTT	CASSVVQDTGELFF
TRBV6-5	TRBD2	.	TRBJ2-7	TGTGCCAGCAGTAGTCGACTAGCGGGGGGATACGAGCAGTACTTC	CASSSRLAGGYEQYF
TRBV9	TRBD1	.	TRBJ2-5	TGTGCCAGCAGCCCCGACAGGGTGGAGACCCAGTACTTC	CASSPDRVETQYF
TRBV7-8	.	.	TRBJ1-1	TGTGCCAGCAGCTTCAAATCGAACACTGAAGCTTTCTTT	CASSFKSNTEAFF
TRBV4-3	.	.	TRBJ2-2	TGCGCCAGCAGCCAAGGTCCGACAAGCACCGGGGAGCTGTTTTTT	CASSQGPTSTGELFF
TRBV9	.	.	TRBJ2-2	TGTGCCAGCAGCGTCTCCGGGTCGAACACCGGGGAGCTGTTTTTT	CASSVSGSNTGELFF
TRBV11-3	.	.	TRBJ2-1	TGTGCCAGCAGCCGGACAGACAATGAGCAGTTCTTC	CASSRTDNEQFF
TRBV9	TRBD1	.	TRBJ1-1	TGTGCCAGCAGCGTAGGCGGGGCAGGGGGCTTTACTGAAGCTTTCTTT	CASSVGGAGGFTEAFF
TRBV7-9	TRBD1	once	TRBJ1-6	TGTGCCAGCAGCGCGATAACAGGGGCAGCCTATAATTCACCCCTCCACTTT	CASSAITGAAYNSPLHF